These 8 T cell receptor beta chains were sequenced from one sample in a study of T-cell memory formation after mild COVID-19. One entry per CDR3 protein results from TCRdb running MiXCR on the 5' RACE reads. The data show around 200,000 distinct CDR3 sequences, with 16% seen just once and about 2% held by the top ten. Sequencing was carried out using PBMCs or a T cell subset sorted from them (not recorded which). The receptors originated from an adult woman who had mild COVID-19 (a few samples of this study predate the infection). Cell type and time point are not known.

The sample holds one count of this clonotype. V and J are TRBV24-1 and TRBJ2-5, with 7 bases lining up with TRBD2. With V trimmed by 6 bases and J by 3 bases, 9 bases remained unmatched. CDR3 size: 15 residues. CDR1 is KGHDR, CDR2 SFDVKD, per germline. CDR3: CATSTSGRGKETQYF. The CDR3 nucleotides are TGTGCCACCAGTACATCAGGGAGGGGAAAAGAGACCCAGTACTTC.

CDR3 nucleotide sequence: TGTGCCAGTAGTATAGCGTACAGCTCCTACAATGAGCAGTTCTTC. Encoded protein: CASSIAYSSYNEQFF. J is TRBJ2-1 and V is TRBV19; no definite D call. The V end was cut by 1 base, the J end by 0 bases, with 7 bases between. The V gene's germline CDR1 is LNHDA and CDR2 SQIVND (reference sequence). The CDR3 has 15 residues. The full variable domain, with the rest looked up from reference TRBV19 and TRBJ2-1, is DGGITQSPKYLFRKEGQNVTLSCEQNLNHDAMYWYRQDPGQGLRLIYYSQIVNDFQKGDIAEGYSVSREKKESFPLTVTSAQKNPTAFYLCASSIAYSSYNEQFFGPGTRLTVL.

The chain couples TRBV14 to TRBJ2-7, with D perhaps TRBD1 (6 bases). Per the germline V gene, CDR1 is SGHDN and CDR2 is FVKESK. Trimming left V 4 bases short and J 2 bases short, with 18 bases between. The CDR3 is 16 residues long. CDR3 sequence: CASSPSLGARTYEQYF. The DNA of the CDR3 is TGTGCCAGCAGCCCCTCCCTGGGGGCCAGAACCTACGAGCAGTACTTC.

This clonotype was seen ten or more times. The J gene is TRBJ2-5, the V gene TRBV7-9, with D tentatively TRBD2 (5 bases). This CDR3 comprises 13 residues. Trimming took 3 bases from V and 3 from J, leaving 8 bases between them. CDR1 is SEHNR, CDR2 FQNEAQ, per germline (reference sequence). The CDR3 reads CASSFTRKETQYF. The CDR3 DNA reads as TGTGCCAGCAGCTTTACTAGAAAAGAGACCCAGTACTTC.

The V and J genes are TRBV15 and TRBJ2-3, with D possibly being TRBD2 (6 bases). Germline V gene data show CDR1 as LNHNV and CDR2 as YYDKDF (reference sequence). V was trimmed by 8 bases and J by 0 bases, leaving 15 bases between them. This CDR3 is built from 15 residues. CDR3: CATLPGVRSTDTQYF. The DNA for the CDR3 is TGTGCCACCCTGCCGGGGGTAAGAAGCACAGATACGCAGTATTTT.

A few counts support this clonotype. The CDR3 reads CASSLRWLASYNEQFF. CDR3 nucleotide sequence: TGTGCCAGCAGCTTGCGTTGGCTAGCGAGCTACAATGAGCAGTTCTTC. The chain has TRBV5-6 and TRBJ2-1, with D perhaps TRBD2 (6 bases). Germline V gene lookup returns CDR1 SGHDT and CDR2 YYEEEE. The CDR3 has 16 residues. The V gene lost 1 base and the J gene lost 3 bases, with 14 bases spanning the gap.

The chain's CDR3 is CASGADRANEKLFF. In nucleotides, the CDR3 is TGTGCCAGTGGGGCGGACAGGGCAAATGAAAAACTGTTTTTT. The chain links TRBV2 to TRBJ1-4; 8 nucleotides match TRBD1. The CDR3 runs to 14 residues. J lost 5 bases, V lost 9 bases, and 8 bases had no gene match. Germline CDR1 reads SNHLY; CDR2 reads FYNNEI. Full variable domain (missing parts from reference TRBV2 and TRBJ1-4): EPEVTQTPSHQVTQMGQEVILRCVPISNHLYFYWYRQILGQKVEFLVSFYNNEISEKSEIFDDQFSVERPDGSNFTLKIRSTKLEDSAMYFCASGADRANEKLFFGSGTQLSVL.

This clonotype showed up many times. The rearrangement links TRBV7-9 to TRBJ1-2; 7 bases line up with TRBD1. V was clipped by 3 bases and J by 7 bases; unmatched bases: 2. Germline V lookup: CDR1 SEHNR, CDR2 FQNEAQ (reference sequence). There are 12 residues in the CDR3. The CDR3 DNA is TGTGCCAGCAGCTTCCAGGGGGGTGGCTACACCTTC. Protein: CASSFQGGGYTF.